This T cell receptor (beta chain) was sequenced during a study of blood T cell repertoires in COVID-19. The CDR3 covers 13 residues. CDR1 is SGHVS, CDR2 FQNEAQ, per germline. The J segment lost 8 bases and the V segment lost 5 bases, leaving 7 bases of the junction unmatched. Method: immunoSEQ multiplex PCR; TCRdb's copy keeps in-frame clones and lacks some. The sample carries a few hundred thousand clones, around 90% recorded once. This clone was observed a few times. The chain carries TRBV7-8 and TRBJ1-2; TRBD1 matches 8 bases. This TCR came from a man younger than 35 with COVID-19, enrolled during active disease. The sample was peripheral blood. CDR3 residues: CASSGTGLGGYTF. CDR3 DNA sequence: TGTGCCAGCAGCGGGACAGGCCTCGGGGGCTACACCTTC.